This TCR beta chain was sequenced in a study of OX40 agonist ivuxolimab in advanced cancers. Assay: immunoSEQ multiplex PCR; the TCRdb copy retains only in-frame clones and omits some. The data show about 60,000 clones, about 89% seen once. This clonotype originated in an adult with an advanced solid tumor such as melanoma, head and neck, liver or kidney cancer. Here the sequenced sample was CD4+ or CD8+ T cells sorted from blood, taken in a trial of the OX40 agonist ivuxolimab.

Here the CDR3 DNA reads TGTGCCAGCAGCACCCGGGGACTAGCGGCGACCGGGGAGCTGTTTTTT. Amino acid sequence: CASSTRGLAATGELFF. The rearrangement links TRBV9 to TRBJ2-2, with TRBD2 matching 11 bases. This CDR3 is built from 16 residues. Germline V gene sequence: CDR1 SGDLS, CDR2 YYNGEE. J was trimmed by 5 bases and V by 4 bases; bases with no gene match: 7.